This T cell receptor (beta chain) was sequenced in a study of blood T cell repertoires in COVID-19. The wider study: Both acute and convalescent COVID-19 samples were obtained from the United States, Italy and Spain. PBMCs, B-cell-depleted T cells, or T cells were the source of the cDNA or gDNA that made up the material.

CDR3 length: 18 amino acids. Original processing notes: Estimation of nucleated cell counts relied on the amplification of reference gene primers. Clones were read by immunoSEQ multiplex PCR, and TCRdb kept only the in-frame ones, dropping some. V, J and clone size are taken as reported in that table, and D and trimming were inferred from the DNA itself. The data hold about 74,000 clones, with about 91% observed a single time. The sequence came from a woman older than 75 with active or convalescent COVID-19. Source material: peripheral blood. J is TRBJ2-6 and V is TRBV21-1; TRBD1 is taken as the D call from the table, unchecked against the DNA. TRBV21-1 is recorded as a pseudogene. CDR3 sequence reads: CASARTGAIRCGANVLTF. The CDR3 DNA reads TGTGCCAGCGCCAGGACAGGGGCGATCCGCTGTGGGGCCAACGTCCTGACTTTC.